This T cell receptor beta chain was sequenced for a study of blood T cell repertoires in COVID-19. Study details: Material from acute and convalescent COVID-19 was sourced from the United States, Italy and Spain. PBMCs, B-cell-depleted T cells, or T cells were the source of the cDNA or gDNA that made up the material.

Across 20 to 25 US areas, participants ranged in age from 18 to 89 years. Membership in each cohort depended on participant-reported clinical history. TCRdb's copy holds only in-frame clones and misses some; the assay was immunoSEQ multiplex PCR. The sample has 350,000 to 450,000 clones, 85% to 90% seen once. CDR1 KGHDR and CDR2 SFDVKD come from the germline V gene. The V and J ends lost 3 bases and 7 bases, in that order; junction bases with no gene match: 5. The CDR3 runs 14 residues. Input material: PBMCs or T cells enriched from blood (not recorded which). J is TRBJ1-5 and V is TRBV24-1; TRBD1 agrees at 7 bases. The source of this sequence is a man aged 25-45 years who had recovered from COVID-19. CDR3 loop: CATSDTGARQPQHF. CDR3 bases: TGTGCCACCAGTGATACAGGGGCTCGGCAGCCCCAGCATTTT.